A single sample is the source of the 20 T cell receptor beta chains below, sequenced in a study of blood T cell repertoires in COVID-19. Sequencing was performed with immunoSEQ multiplex PCR; in TCRdb, only in-frame clones are kept and a portion is missing. Counted here are about 140,000 clones, about 86% occurring once; the ten biggest clones make up 8.2%. Sequencing was performed on peripheral blood. These receptors all stem from an older woman with acute or convalescent COVID-19.

In its sample, this clone was seen once. The chain uses TRBV6-6 and TRBJ2-1, with 10 bases fitting TRBD1. CDR3 length: 20 amino acids. J was trimmed by 12 bases and V by 6 bases; bases with no gene match: 29. Germline lookup yields CDR1 MNHNY and CDR2 SVGAGI (reference sequence). The CDR3 nucleotides read TGTGCCAGCAGCGACTGGGACAGGGGACCTCATTCTCCAGGGAGGGCCGTGCAGTTCTTC. It codes for CASSDWDRGPHSPGRAVQFF.

V gene TRBV7-9 combines with J gene TRBJ1-2, with 9 bases fitting TRBD1. V was pared by 5 bases and J by 4 bases, with 8 bases of the junction left unmatched. The germline gives CDR1 SEHNR, CDR2 FQNEAQ (reference sequence). The CDR3 is made up of 15 amino acids. The CDR3 loop is CASSPSPGQGYGYTF. The DNA for the CDR3 is TGTGCCAGCAGCCCAAGCCCGGGACAGGGCTATGGCTACACCTTC.

The CDR3 spells CASIRRRDRGYQPQHF. Here the CDR3 DNA reads TGTGCCAGCATTCGAAGGCGGGACAGGGGCTATCAGCCCCAGCATTTT. The chain is built from TRBV28 and TRBJ1-5, with 10 nucleotides matching TRBD1. CDR1 MDHEN and CDR2 SYDVKM come from the germline V gene. The junction had 11 bases not matched to a gene; V was cut back by 7 bases and J by 5 bases. The CDR3 extends over 16 amino acids.

This sequence joins TRBV5-4 and TRBJ2-3; 8 nucleotides line up with TRBD2. Germline V gene data show CDR1 as SGHNT and CDR2 as YYREEE (reference sequence). Trimming removed 6 bases from V and 1 base from J; junction bases left unmatched: 7. This CDR3 spans 15 amino acids. CDR3 nucleotides: TGTGCCAGCACAACACAAGCGGGGGGCACAGATACGCAGTATTTT. Translated, it gives CASTTQAGGTDTQYF.

The chain recombines TRBV5-1 with TRBJ2-3; 7 bases are shared with TRBD2. The CDR3 length is 15 residues. Germline V gives CDR1 SGHRS, CDR2 YFSETQ. J lost 1 base, V lost 4 bases, and 6 bases had no gene match. The CDR3: CASSPTGRGTDTQYF. In DNA form, the CDR3 reads TGCGCCAGCAGCCCAACGGGGAGGGGCACAGATACGCAGTATTTT.

This clone has only one observation. The J gene is TRBJ1-6, the V gene TRBV7-9; no reliable D call. Germline V gene lookup returns CDR1 SEHNR and CDR2 FQNEAQ (reference sequence). This CDR3 is built from 14 residues. Between the trimmed V and J ends, which lost 4 bases and 5 bases, there was a span of 9 bases. The CDR3 DNA follows: TGTGCCAGCAGCTCGGGTTCTAATAATTCACCCCTCCACTTT. Translated, it gives CASSSGSNNSPLHF.

The table lists this clone with a few counts. The chain uses TRBV7-6 and TRBJ1-1; 8 positions match TRBD1. Per germline, CDR1 SGHVS and CDR2 FNYEAQ. J was trimmed by 6 bases and V by 5 bases; bases with no gene match: 14. The CDR3 runs 16 residues. Here the CDR3 DNA reads TGTGCCAGCAGCGGTTATAACAGGGTGGGACAGGCTGAAGCTTTCTTT. Translation gives CASSGYNRVGQAEAFF.

The chain carries TRBV28 and TRBJ1-1, with 9 bases fitting TRBD1. With 4 bases clipped from V and 0 bases from J, the junction kept 6 bases outside the gene matches. Looked up from germline, CDR1 is MDHEN and CDR2 is SYDVKM. This CDR3 region has 16 residues. Here the CDR3 reads CASSWATGGLNTEAFF. As DNA, the CDR3 is TGTGCCAGCAGTTGGGCGACAGGGGGGCTGAACACTGAAGCTTTCTTT.

The chain uses TRBV4-3 and TRBJ2-3; the match to TRBD2 covers 10 bases. CDR1 is LGHNA and CDR2 is YSLEER in the germline V gene. This CDR3 region has 19 residues. The V gene end was trimmed by 0 bases and the J gene end by 0 bases; junction bases not matched to a gene: 9. The CDR3 reads CASSQEAGGDTSSTDTQYF. DNA of the CDR3: TGCGCCAGCAGCCAAGAAGCGGGGGGGGACACGTCTAGCACAGATACGCAGTATTTT.

J is TRBJ2-7 and V is TRBV4-3; 8 nucleotides match TRBD2. CDR1 LGHNA and CDR2 YSLEER come from the germline V gene. V dropped 3 bases and J dropped 7; count of bases not matched to a gene: 11. The CDR3 has 15 residues. CDR3 bases: TGCGCCAGCAGCCAGTTAATCGGGGGGGCCGGGGAGCAGTACTTC. It codes for CASSQLIGGAGEQYF.

The J gene is TRBJ1-6, the V gene TRBV7-9; weak D call: TRBD1 (6 bases). CDR3 length: 17 residues. CDR1 SEHNR and CDR2 FQNEAQ come from the germline V gene (reference sequence). V dropped 5 bases and J dropped 5 bases, with 19 bases sitting between them. DNA of the CDR3: TGTGCCAGCAGCACTCGGATGACAGGTTTGAATAATTCACCCCTCCACTTT. Residues: CASSTRMTGLNNSPLHF.

The chain has TRBV11-3 and TRBJ2-1; 14 nucleotides line up with TRBD2. CDR3 length equals 17 residues. The germline V gene has CDR1 SGHNT and CDR2 YENEEA. V shed 0 bases, J shed 7 bases, and the junction held 5 bases outside the gene matches. CDR3 sequence: CASSLEWGLAGENEQFF. The CDR3 DNA follows: TGTGCCAGCAGCTTAGAATGGGGACTAGCGGGGGAAAATGAGCAGTTCTTC.

The chain recombines TRBV24-1 with TRBJ2-2; 8 positions agree with TRBD1. The ends lost 2 bases at V and 3 bases at J; junction bases unmatched: 10. The germline CDR1 and CDR2 sequences are KGHDR and SFDVKD. The CDR3 consists of 18 residues. CDR3: CATSDWTGRYLDTGELFF. CDR3 in DNA: TGTGCCACCAGTGATTGGACAGGGAGGTACTTGGACACCGGGGAGCTGTTTTTT.

This chain links TRBV6-5 with TRBJ1-2; 10 positions agree with TRBD1. Germline values: CDR1 MNHEY, CDR2 SVGAGI. Unmatched junction bases numbered 4, after V lost 6 bases and J lost 3 bases. This CDR3 has 14 amino acids. CDR3 protein: CASRGQGRDYGYTF. CDR3 nucleotide sequence: TGTGCCAGCAGGGGACAGGGGAGAGACTATGGCTACACCTTC.

V gene TRBV4-2 combines with J gene TRBJ2-7; 8 positions agree with TRBD1. From germline, CDR1 is LGHNA and CDR2 YNFKEQ. After removal of 4 bases from V and 5 bases from J, the junction contained 7 bases not matched to a gene. This CDR3 spans 14 amino acids. The CDR3 here is CASSPSTDRDEQYF. CDR3 nucleotides: TGTGCCAGCAGCCCTTCCACGGACAGGGACGAGCAGTACTTC.

The chain combines TRBV28 with TRBJ1-4; 8 bases line up with TRBD1. The CDR3 has 15 amino acids. The V segment lost 6 bases and the J segment 7 bases; nucleotides outside the gene matches: 10. Germline V gene lookup returns CDR1 MDHEN and CDR2 SYDVKM. CDR3 sequence (DNA): TGTGCCAGCAGCTCCAGGGGGCGCAATGGTGAAAAACTGTTTTTT. This translates into CASSSRGRNGEKLFF.

This clone has only a few counts. The gene calls are TRBV15 and TRBJ2-1; 11 bases are shared with TRBD2. Losses at the gene ends were 11 bases for V and 8 bases for J; bases not matched to a gene: 8. The CDR3 extends over 13 amino acids. The germline gives CDR1 LNHNV, CDR2 YYDKDF (reference sequence). The CDR3 sequence is CAGPSGGRDEQFF. The DNA of the CDR3 is TGTGCCGGGCCTAGCGGGGGGAGGGATGAGCAGTTCTTC.

The V call is TRBV7-9, the J call TRBJ1-2; D is unresolved. The CDR3 sequence is 17 residues long. V lost 2 bases to trimming and J lost 3 bases, with 19 bases between them. Germline CDR1 is SEHNR and CDR2 is FQNEAQ (reference sequence). In DNA, the CDR3 is TGTGCCAGCAGCTTACATTCGACGGGTCCCATCGACTATGGCTACACCTTC. This gives the protein CASSLHSTGPIDYGYTF.

The V and J genes are TRBV5-1 and TRBJ2-7; 10 bases map to TRBD2. CDR1 and CDR2 (germline): SGHRS, YFSETQ. CDR3 length: 16 residues. J was trimmed by 0 bases and V by 4 bases; bases with no gene match: 7. The CDR3 bases are TGCGCCAGCAGCACAAGGACTAGCGGCCCCTCCTACGAGCAGTACTTC. Translation gives CASSTRTSGPSYEQYF.

This clone was seen ten or more times. This same CDR3 is encoded by further DNA sequences in the sample. This chain connects TRBV7-9 to TRBJ2-1, with D possibly TRBD2 on 6 matching bases. Trimming removed 5 bases from V and 4 bases from J, with 9 bases in between. Per the germline V gene, CDR1 is SEHNR and CDR2 is FQNEAQ (reference sequence). This CDR3 has 13 amino acids. CDR3 sequence: CASSRTIYNEQFF. The CDR3 nucleotides are TGTGCCAGCAGCCGGACTATTTACAATGAGCAGTTCTTC.